This TCR beta chain is drawn from a study of technical replicates of blood from a handful of donors. Assay used: immunoSEQ multiplex PCR; TCRdb lists only in-frame clones, some missing. The sample shows about 100,000 clones, 95% of them seen only once. The CDR3 has 19 residues. V lost 8 bases and J lost 0; bases outside the gene matches: 16. From germline, CDR1 is ENHRY and CDR2 SYGVKD. Specimen: T cells isolated from PBMCs. This TCR was recovered from a human donor in good health. The V call is TRBV10-3, the J call TRBJ1-2, with 12 nucleotides matching TRBD1. CDR3 sequence (DNA): TGTGCCATCCCCTCATTTGGGGACAGGGGGCAAACCTCTAACTATGGCTACACCTTC. It specifies CAIPSFGDRGQTSNYGYTF.